This entry lists 9 T cell receptor beta chains sequenced from one sample in a study of blood T cell repertoires in COVID-19. Here immunoSEQ multiplex PCR was the method, and the copy in TCRdb shows in-frame clones only, minus some. Of some 60,000 clones listed, more than 70% are singletons. What was sequenced was peripheral blood. The receptors originated from a man aged 25-40 years with COVID-19, enrolled during active disease.

The chain carries TRBV28 and TRBJ1-2, with D hard to call. The length of the CDR3 is 13 residues. Germline V gives CDR1 MDHEN, CDR2 SYDVKM. The V and J ends lost 6 bases and 4 bases respectively, with 12 bases between them. In nucleotides, the CDR3 is TGTGCCAGCAGCCCCGCGCTGGTCTATGGCTACACCTTC. Translated, it gives CASSPALVYGYTF.

This chain connects TRBV5-5 to TRBJ1-1; D ambiguous. V was trimmed by 8 bases and J by 4 bases, leaving 12 bases between them. Germline loops: CDR1 SGHKS, CDR2 YYEKEE (reference sequence). This CDR3 spans 12 amino acids. Here the CDR3 reads CASSQLITEAFF. The CDR3 DNA reads as TGTGCCAGTTCACAATTGATCACTGAAGCTTTCTTT. Combining the CDR3 with reference TRBV5-5 and TRBJ1-1 gives the whole variable domain DAGVTQSPTHLIKTRGQQVTLRCSPISGHKSVSWYQQVLGQGPQFIFQYYEKEERGRGNFPDRFSARQFPNYSSELNVNALLLGDSALYLCASSQLITEAFFGQGTRLTVV.

The V gene is TRBV3-1 (or the pseudogene TRBV3-2), the J gene TRBJ2-7, with a possible D match to TRBD2 (5 bases). Trimming stripped 3 bases from V and 5 bases from J, with 8 bases between. The CDR3 runs to 12 residues. The germline V gene has CDR1 LGHDT and CDR2 YNNKEL (reference sequence). CDR3 sequence: CASSQREHEQYF. In DNA, the CDR3 is TGTGCCAGCAGCCAGAGGGAGCACGAGCAGTACTTC.

This chain links TRBV5-4 with TRBJ2-3; maybe TRBD2 (6 bases). This CDR3 contains 14 residues. V lost 4 bases and J 4 bases, leaving 13 bases between the germline ends. Germline lookup yields CDR1 SGHNT and CDR2 YYREEE (reference sequence). The CDR3 loop is CASSRAGSSDTQYF. The CDR3 nucleotides read TGTGCCAGCAGCCGCGCGGGGAGTTCAGATACGCAGTATTTT. Together with reference TRBV5-4 and TRBJ2-3, the CDR3 gives the full variable domain: ETGVTQSPTHLIKTRGQQVTLRCSSQSGHNTVSWYQQALGQGPQFIFQYYREEENGRGNFPPRFSGLQFPNYSSELNVNALELDDSALYLCASSRAGSSDTQYFGPGTRLTVL.

The chain recombines TRBV4-1 with TRBJ2-1, with D maybe TRBD2 (5 bases). CDR1 and CDR2 (germline): MGHRA, YSYEKL. The length of the CDR3 is 15 residues. The V end lost 0 bases, the J end lost 3 bases, and 9 bases lay between the germline ends. The CDR3 bases are TGCGCCAGCAGCCAAGAGGCGGGTGGCTACAATGAGCAGTTCTTC. Protein sequence: CASSQEAGGYNEQFF.

V and J are TRBV16 and TRBJ1-2, with 8 bases identical to TRBD1. Germline V gene lookup returns CDR1 KGHSY and CDR2 FQNENV. V lost 1 base to trimming and J lost 4 bases; unmatched junction nucleotides: 14. This CDR3 is built from 18 residues. CDR3 residues: CASSQYLVRGLVSYGYTF. The CDR3 bases are TGTGCCAGCAGCCAATATCTCGTCAGGGGGCTTGTTTCCTATGGCTACACCTTC.

The CDR3 reads CAWSLTGEQFF. For the CDR3, the DNA is TGTGCCTGGAGTCTAACCGGTGAGCAGTTCTTC. The chain uses TRBV30 and TRBJ2-1; D remains unclear. This CDR3 is 11 amino acids long. CDR1 GTSNPN and CDR2 SVGIG come from the germline V gene (reference sequence). Trimming removed 2 bases at V and 9 bases at J, with 8 bases between.

This clone was picked up a small number of times. The rearrangement links TRBV2 to TRBJ2-5, with 10 bases aligning to TRBD2. The germline V gene encodes CDR1 SNHLY and CDR2 FYNNEI. The trim removed 2 bases at V and 5 bases at J, leaving 5 bases unmatched. This CDR3 spans 15 amino acids. CDR3: CASSESGGAGETQYF. DNA for the CDR3: TGTGCCAGCAGTGAAAGCGGGGGGGCGGGGGAGACCCAGTACTTC. Full variable domain (rest looked up from reference TRBV2 and TRBJ2-5): EPEVTQTPSHQVTQMGQEVILRCVPISNHLYFYWYRQILGQKVEFLVSFYNNEISEKSEIFDDQFSVERPDGSNFTLKIRSTKLEDSAMYFCASSESGGAGETQYFGPGTRLLVL.

The chain couples TRBV11-2 to TRBJ1-6; D may be TRBD1 (6 bases). CDR1 and CDR2 (germline): SGHAT, FQNNGV. The CDR3 has 15 amino acids. V lost 5 bases, J lost 7 bases, and 15 bases lay in between. The CDR3 sequence is CASSPDGQLNSPLHF. CDR3 DNA: TGTGCCAGCAGCCCAGATGGACAGTTAAATTCACCCCTCCACTTT.